This T cell receptor (beta chain) was retrieved from a study of identical twins (TCRdb year 2016). Concerning the study at large: To test whether fetal clonotypes persist, the study used deep sequencing on TCR alpha and beta repertoires from monozygotic twins, unrelated adults of various ages, and cord blood. Replicate twin experiments were performed at different times using different library preparation protocols to rule out contamination.

In the germline V gene (reference sequence), CDR1 corresponds to SGHAT and CDR2 to FQDESV. Trimming removed 5 bases from V and 2 bases from J, leaving 13 bases between the germline ends. Spanning cysteine to phenylalanine, the CDR3 consists of 14 amino acids. The entry retains the CDR3 DNA only, 42 bases that are in frame from base 1. Every donor in the study was a healthy Caucasian. Receptors were amplified or captured by 5' RACE. TCRdb shows the sequencer as Illumina HiSeq 2000. Template switching added a universal primer binding site, and the final cDNA carried a unique molecular identifier that allowed TCR cDNA molecules to be counted accurately. Specific primers in the conserved constant-segment region were used to synthesize first-strand cDNA for the TCR alpha and beta chains. To control for contamination, every cDNA library was double barcoded, receiving both a SMART-Mk sample barcode and Illumina barcodes. Two successive PCR steps introduced TruSeq adapter sequences along with Illumina sample barcodes. Sequencing of the TCR alpha and beta cDNA libraries was done on the Illumina HiSeq platform using custom primers. The authors' analysis ran thus. MiGEC was used to process raw reads and extract unique molecular identifiers, and MiXCR was used to find CDR3 positions. Recombination models were inferred per individual with the repgenHMM and IGoR tools using an EM algorithm. Shared clonotype analysis was performed with the tcR package in R, normalizing sharing by the product of cloneset sizes. Out-of-frame nonproductive sequences were analyzed to study raw recombination free of thymic and clonal selection effects. Starting from the raw public reads, TCRdb applied fastp trimming at Q25, assembled clones with MiXCR and retained in-frame beta chains. Each record represents a unique CDR3 protein, reported with the most common genes and DNA among its rows. TCRdb, rather than the study authors, made the V and J calls. The sample table records roughly 1.6 million distinct CDR3 sequences; about 32% of these occur just once. Of the sample, around 0.25% falls within the top ten clones.

This clonotype was recorded a few times. Its cognate antigen has yet to be identified. Within one base of it there is no much larger clone, and no base qualities were kept. What the work shows at the level of the full study, not this receptor alone: In monozygotic twins, recombination models systematically underestimated out-of-frame TCR alpha sharing, but the models matched the sharing seen between unrelated individuals. Out-of-frame TCR alpha sequences shared between twins showed an excess of low generation-probability sequences compared with coincidental sharing between unrelated individuals. Conclusions relied on cross-sectional statistical analysis, since the same donors could not be followed over many years. A weaker excess of twin sharing was found in beta out-of-frame sequences because the signal-to-noise ratio was lowered by fewer shared sequences. Fewer insertions were carried by abundant cord blood beta clonotypes; a weaker similar trend was observed in young adult naive repertoires, while no such trend was observed in memory repertoires. Zero-insertion analyses could be partly confounded by invariant T cells such as MAIT and iNKT, although diverse VJ usage argued against such confounding for most clonotypes.

This sequence was found in a newborn girl in good health. Sequenced: cord blood. Rearrangement joined TRBV11-1 to TRBJ2-7; no confident D gene assignment can be made. The CDR3 is CASSLPRHPYEQYF. DNA sequence: TGTGCCAGCAGCCTCCCCAGACATCCCTACGAGCAGTACTTC.